This T cell receptor beta chain came from a study of T-cell memory formation after mild COVID-19. Germline values: CDR1 DFQATT, CDR2 SNEGSKA (reference sequence). Trimming took 0 bases from V and 11 from J, leaving 8 bases between them. This CDR3 has 11 amino acids. TCRdb called the 5' RACE reads again in MiXCR, with one record for every CDR3 protein. The table lists a few hundred thousand distinct CDR3 sequences, approximately 16% of them singletons. In its sample, this clonotype was seen a few times. Sequenced material: PBMCs or a T cell subset sorted from them (not recorded which). This chain uses TRBV20-1 with TRBJ1-5; D unresolved. The clonotype comes from a man aged 18 to 30 who had mild COVID-19 (a few samples of this study predate the infection). Cell type and time point are not known. CDR3 residues: CSARESQSQHF. For the CDR3, the DNA is TGCAGTGCTAGAGAGAGCCAGTCCCAGCATTTT.